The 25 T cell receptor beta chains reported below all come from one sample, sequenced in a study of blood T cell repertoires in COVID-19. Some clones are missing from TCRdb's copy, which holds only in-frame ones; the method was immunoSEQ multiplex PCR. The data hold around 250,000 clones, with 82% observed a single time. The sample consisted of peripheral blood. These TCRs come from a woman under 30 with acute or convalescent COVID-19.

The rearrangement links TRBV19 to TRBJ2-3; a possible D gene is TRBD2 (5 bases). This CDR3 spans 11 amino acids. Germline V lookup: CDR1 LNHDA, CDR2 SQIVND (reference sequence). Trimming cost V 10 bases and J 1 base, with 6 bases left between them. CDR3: CATGGTDTQYF. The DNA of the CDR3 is TGTGCCACCGGGGGCACAGATACGCAGTATTTT.

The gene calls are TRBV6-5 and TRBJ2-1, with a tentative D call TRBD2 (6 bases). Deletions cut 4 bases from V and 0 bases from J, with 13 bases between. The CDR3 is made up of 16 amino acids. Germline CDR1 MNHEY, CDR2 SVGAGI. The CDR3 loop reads CASSSGTSSSYNEQFF. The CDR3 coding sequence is TGTGCCAGCAGTTCAGGGACTTCCAGCTCCTACAATGAGCAGTTCTTC.

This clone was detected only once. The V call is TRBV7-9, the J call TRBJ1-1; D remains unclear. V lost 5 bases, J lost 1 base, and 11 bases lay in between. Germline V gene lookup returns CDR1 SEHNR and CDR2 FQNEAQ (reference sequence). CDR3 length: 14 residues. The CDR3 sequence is CASSEREGNTEAFF. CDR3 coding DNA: TGTGCCAGCAGCGAACGGGAAGGGAACACTGAAGCTTTCTTT.

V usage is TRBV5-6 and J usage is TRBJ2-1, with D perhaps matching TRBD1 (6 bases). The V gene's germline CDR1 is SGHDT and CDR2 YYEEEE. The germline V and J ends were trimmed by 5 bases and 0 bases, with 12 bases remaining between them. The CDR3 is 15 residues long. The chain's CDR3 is CASRKTGSSYNEQFF. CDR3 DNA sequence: TGTGCCAGCAGAAAGACAGGAAGCTCCTACAATGAGCAGTTCTTC.

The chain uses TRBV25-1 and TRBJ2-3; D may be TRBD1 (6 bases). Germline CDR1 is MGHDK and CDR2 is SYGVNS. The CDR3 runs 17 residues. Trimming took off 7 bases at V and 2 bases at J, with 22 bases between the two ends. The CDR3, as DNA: TGTGCCAGCACCCCTGATTGGGGGCAGAGGGACACAGATACGCAGTATTTT. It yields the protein CASTPDWGQRDTDTQYF. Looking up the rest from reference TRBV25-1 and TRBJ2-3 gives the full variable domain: EADIYQTPRYLVIGTGKKITLECSQTMGHDKMYWYQQDPGMELHLIHYSYGVNSTEKGDLSSESTVSRIRTEHFPLTLESARPSHTSQYLCASTPDWGQRDTDTQYFGPGTRLTVL.

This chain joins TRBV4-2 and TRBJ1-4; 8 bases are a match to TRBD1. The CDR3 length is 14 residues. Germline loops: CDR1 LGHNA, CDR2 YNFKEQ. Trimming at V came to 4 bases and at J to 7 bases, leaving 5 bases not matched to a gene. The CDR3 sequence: CASSPSGTGEKLFF. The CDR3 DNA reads TGTGCCAGCAGCCCATCCGGGACAGGTGAAAAACTGTTTTTT.

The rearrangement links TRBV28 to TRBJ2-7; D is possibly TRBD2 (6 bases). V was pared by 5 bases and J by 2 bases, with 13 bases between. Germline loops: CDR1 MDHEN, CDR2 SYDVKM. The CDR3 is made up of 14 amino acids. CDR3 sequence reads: CASSRGADAYEQYF. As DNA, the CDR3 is TGTGCCAGCAGTCGCGGGGCTGACGCCTACGAGCAGTACTTC. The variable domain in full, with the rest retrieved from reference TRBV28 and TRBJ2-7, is DVKVTQSSRYLVKRTGEKVFLECVQDMDHENMFWYRQDPGLGLRLIYFSYDVKMKEKGDIPEGYSVSREKKERFSLILESASTNQTSMYLCASSRGADAYEQYFGPGTRLTVT.

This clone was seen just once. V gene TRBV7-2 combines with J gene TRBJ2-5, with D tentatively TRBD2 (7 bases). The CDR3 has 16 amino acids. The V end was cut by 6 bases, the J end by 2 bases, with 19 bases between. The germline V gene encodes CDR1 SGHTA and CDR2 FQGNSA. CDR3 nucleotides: TGTGCCAGCAGTCCTTATAGGGGGGGCACTCAAGAGACCCAGTACTTC. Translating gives CASSPYRGGTQETQYF.

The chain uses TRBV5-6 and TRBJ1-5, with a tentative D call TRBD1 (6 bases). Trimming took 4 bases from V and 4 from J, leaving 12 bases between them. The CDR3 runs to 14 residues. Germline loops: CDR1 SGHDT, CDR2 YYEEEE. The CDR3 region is CASSALQGNQPQHF. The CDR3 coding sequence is TGTGCCAGCAGCGCACTACAGGGTAATCAGCCCCAGCATTTT.

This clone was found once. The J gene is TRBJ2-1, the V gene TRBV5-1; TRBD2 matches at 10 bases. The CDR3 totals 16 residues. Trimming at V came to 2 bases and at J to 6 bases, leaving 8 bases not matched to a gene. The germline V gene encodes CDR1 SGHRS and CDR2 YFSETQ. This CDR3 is CASSFPPGLARNEQFF. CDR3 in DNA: TGCGCCAGCAGCTTCCCACCGGGACTAGCGCGCAATGAGCAGTTCTTC.

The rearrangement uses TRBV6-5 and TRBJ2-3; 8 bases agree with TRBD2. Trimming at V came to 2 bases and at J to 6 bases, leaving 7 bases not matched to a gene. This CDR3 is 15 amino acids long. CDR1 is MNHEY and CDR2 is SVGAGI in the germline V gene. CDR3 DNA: TGTGCCAGCAGTTACCTAGGACTAGCAATGGATACGCAGTATTTT. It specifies CASSYLGLAMDTQYF.

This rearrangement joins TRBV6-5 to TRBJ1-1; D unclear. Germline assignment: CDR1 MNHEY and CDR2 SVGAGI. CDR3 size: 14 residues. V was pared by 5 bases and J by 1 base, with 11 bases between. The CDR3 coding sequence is TGTGCCAGCAGTCCCCAGGTTGGGAACACTGAAGCTTTCTTT. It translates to CASSPQVGNTEAFF.

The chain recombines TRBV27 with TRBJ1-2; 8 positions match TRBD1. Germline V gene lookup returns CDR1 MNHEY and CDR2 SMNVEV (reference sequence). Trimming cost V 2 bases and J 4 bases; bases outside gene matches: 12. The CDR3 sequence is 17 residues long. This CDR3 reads CASSLKGTGSTPYGYTF. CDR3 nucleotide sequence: TGTGCCAGCAGTTTAAAAGGGACAGGTTCAACCCCCTATGGCTACACCTTC.

The CDR3 coding sequence is TGTGCCAGCAGACGAGTGACAGGGAGGGAGACCCAGTACTTC. Protein sequence: CASRRVTGRETQYF. The chain employs TRBV6-5 and TRBJ2-5; D might be TRBD1 (7 bases). Trimming cost V 6 bases and J 5 bases, with 16 bases left between them. CDR3 size: 14 residues. The germline V gene has CDR1 MNHEY and CDR2 SVGAGI.

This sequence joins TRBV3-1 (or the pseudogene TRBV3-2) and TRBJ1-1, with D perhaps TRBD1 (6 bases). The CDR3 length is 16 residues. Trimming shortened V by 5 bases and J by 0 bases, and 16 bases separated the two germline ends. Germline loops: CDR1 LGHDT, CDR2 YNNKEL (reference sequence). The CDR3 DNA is TGTGCCAGCAGCAGCGGGGACACTTTAATGAACACTGAAGCTTTCTTT. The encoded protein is CASSSGDTLMNTEAFF.

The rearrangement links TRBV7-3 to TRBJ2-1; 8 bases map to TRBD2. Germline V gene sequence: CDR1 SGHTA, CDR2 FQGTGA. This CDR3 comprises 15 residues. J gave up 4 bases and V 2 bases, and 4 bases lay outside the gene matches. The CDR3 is CASSLVAGGYNEQFF. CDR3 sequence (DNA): TGTGCCAGCAGCTTAGTCGCGGGGGGTTACAATGAGCAGTTCTTC.

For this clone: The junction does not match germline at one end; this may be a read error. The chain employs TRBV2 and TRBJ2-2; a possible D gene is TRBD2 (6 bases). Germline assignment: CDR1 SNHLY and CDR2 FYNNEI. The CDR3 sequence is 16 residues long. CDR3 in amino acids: CASREGAGSNTGELFF. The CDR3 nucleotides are TGTGCCAGCAGAGAAGGGGCGGGATCGAACACCGGGGAGCTGTTTTTT.

CDR3 DNA sequence: TGTGCCAGCAGCGTAGATTTTAGCGGGAGTATGGATACGCAGTATTTT. It codes for CASSVDFSGSMDTQYF. The V gene is TRBV9, the J gene TRBJ2-3, with 9 bases identical to TRBD2. Germline V CDR1 and CDR2: SGDLS, YYNGEE. This CDR3 spans 16 amino acids. Losses at the gene ends were 0 bases for V and 6 bases for J; bases not matched to a gene: 8. Looking up the rest from reference TRBV9 and TRBJ2-3 gives the full variable domain: DSGVTQTPKHLITATGQRVTLRCSPRSGDLSVYWYQQSLDQGLQFLIQYYNGEERAKGNILERFSAQQFPDLHSELNLSSLELGDSALYFCASSVDFSGSMDTQYFGPGTRLTVL.

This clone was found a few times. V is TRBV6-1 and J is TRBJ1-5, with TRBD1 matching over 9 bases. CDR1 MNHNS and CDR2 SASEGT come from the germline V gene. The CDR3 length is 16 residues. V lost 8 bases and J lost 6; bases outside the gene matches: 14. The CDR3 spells CASGVLGQGSSQPQHF. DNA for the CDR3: TGTGCCAGCGGTGTACTGGGACAGGGTTCCAGTCAGCCCCAGCATTTT.

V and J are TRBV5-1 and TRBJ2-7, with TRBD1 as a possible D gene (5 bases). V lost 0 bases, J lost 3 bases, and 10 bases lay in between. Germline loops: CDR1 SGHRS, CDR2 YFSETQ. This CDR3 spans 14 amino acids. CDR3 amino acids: CASSLGQMNYEQYF. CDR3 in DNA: TGCGCCAGCAGCTTGGGACAGATGAACTACGAGCAGTACTTC.

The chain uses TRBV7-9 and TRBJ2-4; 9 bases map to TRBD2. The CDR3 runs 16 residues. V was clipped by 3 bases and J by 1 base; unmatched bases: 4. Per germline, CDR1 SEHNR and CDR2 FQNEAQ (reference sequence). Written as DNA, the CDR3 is TGTGCCAGCAGCTTTAGTAGCGGGAGTGCCAAAAACATTCAGTACTTC. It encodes CASSFSSGSAKNIQYF. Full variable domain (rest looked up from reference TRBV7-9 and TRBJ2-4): DTGVSQNPRHKITKRGQNVTFRCDPISEHNRLYWYRQTLGQGPEFLTYFQNEAQLEKSRLLSDRFSAERPKGSFSTLEIQRTEQGDSAMYLCASSFSSGSAKNIQYFGAGTRLSVL.

This CDR3 reads CASSTGTVGLAKNIQYF. The CDR3, as DNA: TGTGCCAGCAGCACCGGGACAGTGGGGTTAGCCAAAAACATTCAGTACTTC. The gene calls are TRBV7-4 and TRBJ2-4; TRBD1 aligns across 7 bases. The CDR3 runs 17 residues. V was clipped by 5 bases and J by 0 bases; unmatched bases: 10. CDR1 and CDR2 (germline): SGHVT, SQSDAQ.

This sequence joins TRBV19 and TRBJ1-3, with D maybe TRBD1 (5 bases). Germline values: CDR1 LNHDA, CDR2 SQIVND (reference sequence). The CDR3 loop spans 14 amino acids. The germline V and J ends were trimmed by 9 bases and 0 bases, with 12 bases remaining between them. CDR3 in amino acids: CASQTESSGNTIYF. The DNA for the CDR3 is TGTGCCAGCCAGACAGAGAGCTCTGGAAACACCATATATTTT. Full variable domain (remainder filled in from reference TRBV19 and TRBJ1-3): DGGITQSPKYLFRKEGQNVTLSCEQNLNHDAMYWYRQDPGQGLRLIYYSQIVNDFQKGDIAEGYSVSREKKESFPLTVTSAQKNPTAFYLCASQTESSGNTIYFGEGSWLTVV.

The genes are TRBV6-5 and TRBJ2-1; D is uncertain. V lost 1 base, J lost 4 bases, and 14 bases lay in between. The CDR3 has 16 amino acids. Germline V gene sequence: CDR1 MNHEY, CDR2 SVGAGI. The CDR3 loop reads CASSYYPRAPYNEQFF. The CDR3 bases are TGTGCCAGCAGTTACTACCCTAGAGCGCCATACAATGAGCAGTTCTTC.

The CDR3 sequence is CASSLRPGGHGYTF. CDR3 sequence (DNA): TGTGCCAGCAGTCTCCGACCCGGAGGGCATGGCTACACCTTC. This chain uses TRBV27 with TRBJ1-2; D call uncertain. This CDR3 is 14 amino acids long. Per germline, CDR1 MNHEY and CDR2 SMNVEV (reference sequence). V was clipped by 5 bases and J by 6 bases, with 16 bases between them.